The present entry profiles one TCR beta chain with its context. This was a deep-level run. Sequencing used immunoSEQ multiplex PCR; TCRdb keeps in-frame clones, though not all of them. The profile shows about 470,000 clones, 79% of them singletons. This record comes from a study of shared clonotypes between healthy human individuals. Free of recent acute infections or vaccinations, the donors were healthy HIV-negative adults. Per germline, CDR1 GTSNPN and CDR2 SVGIG (reference sequence). V was pared by 2 bases and J by 5 bases, with 7 bases of the junction left unmatched. This CDR3 comprises 15 residues.

The sample taken for sequencing was PBMCs. J is TRBJ2-3 and V is TRBV30; 10 nucleotides match TRBD2. This receptor was identified in a woman aged 35 to 49 in good health. Some clones in this sample may be carry-over from other donors' samples. This CDR3 reads CAWSPLAGVVDTQYF. Here the CDR3 DNA reads TGTGCCTGGAGTCCCCTAGCGGGAGTGGTAGATACGCAGTATTTT.